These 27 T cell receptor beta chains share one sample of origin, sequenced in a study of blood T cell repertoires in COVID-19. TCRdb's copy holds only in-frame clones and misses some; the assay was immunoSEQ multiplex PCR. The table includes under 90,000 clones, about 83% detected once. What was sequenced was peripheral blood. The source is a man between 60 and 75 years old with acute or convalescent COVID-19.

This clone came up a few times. The CDR3 nucleotides read TGTGCCACCAGCGCCCAAGGGGACAGGAACACTGAAGCTTTCTTT. It encodes CATSAQGDRNTEAFF. The chain links TRBV15 to TRBJ1-1; 7 bases match TRBD1. Per the germline V gene, CDR1 is LNHNV and CDR2 is YYDKDF (reference sequence). CDR3 length: 15 amino acids. V lost 5 bases to trimming and J lost 1 base; unmatched junction nucleotides: 7. The full variable domain, in which reference TRBV15 and TRBJ1-1 provide the parts outside the CDR3, is DAMVIQNPRYQVTQFGKPVTLSCSQTLNHNVMYWYQQKSSQAPKLLFHYYDKDFNNEADTPDNFQSRRPNTSFCFLDIRSPGLGDTAMYLCATSAQGDRNTEAFFGQGTRLTVV.

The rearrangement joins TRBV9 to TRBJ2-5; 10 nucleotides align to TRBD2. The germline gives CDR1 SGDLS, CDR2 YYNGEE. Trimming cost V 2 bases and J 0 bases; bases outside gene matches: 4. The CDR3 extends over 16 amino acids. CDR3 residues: CASSVGTSEHQETQYF. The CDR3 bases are TGTGCCAGCAGCGTCGGGACTAGCGAACACCAAGAGACCCAGTACTTC.

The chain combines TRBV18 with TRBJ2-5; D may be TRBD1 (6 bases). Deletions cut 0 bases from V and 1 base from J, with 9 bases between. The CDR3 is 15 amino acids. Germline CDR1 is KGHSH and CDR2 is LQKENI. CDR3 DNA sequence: TGTGCCAGCTCACCACCGGGGGCGCCCCAAGAGACCCAGTACTTC. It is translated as CASSPPGAPQETQYF.

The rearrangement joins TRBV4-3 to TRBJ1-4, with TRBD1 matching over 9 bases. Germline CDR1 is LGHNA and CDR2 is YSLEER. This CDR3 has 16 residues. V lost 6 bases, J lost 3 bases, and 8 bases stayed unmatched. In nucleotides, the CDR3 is TGCGCCAGCAGTCAGCGGACAGGGGTAGCTAATGAAAAACTGTTTTTT. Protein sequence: CASSQRTGVANEKLFF.

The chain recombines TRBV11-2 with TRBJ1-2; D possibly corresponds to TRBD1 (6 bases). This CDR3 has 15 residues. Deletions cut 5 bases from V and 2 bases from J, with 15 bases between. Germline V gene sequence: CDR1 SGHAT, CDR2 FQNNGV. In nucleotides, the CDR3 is TGTGCCAGCAGCCCCGGGGGGGGGCTAAACTATGGCTACACCTTC. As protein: CASSPGGGLNYGYTF.

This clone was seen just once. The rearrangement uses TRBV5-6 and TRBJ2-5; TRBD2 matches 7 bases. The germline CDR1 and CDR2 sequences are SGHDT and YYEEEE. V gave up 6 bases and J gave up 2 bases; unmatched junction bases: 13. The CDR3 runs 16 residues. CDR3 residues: CASTPGVGTIQETQYF. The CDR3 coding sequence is TGTGCCAGCACCCCGGGGGTCGGGACTATACAAGAGACCCAGTACTTC.

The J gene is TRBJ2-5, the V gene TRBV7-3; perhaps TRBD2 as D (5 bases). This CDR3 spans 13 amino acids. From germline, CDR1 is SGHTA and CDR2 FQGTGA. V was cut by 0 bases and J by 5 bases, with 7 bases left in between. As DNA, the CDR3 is TGTGCCAGCAGCTTAACCGGGAAGGAGACCCAGTACTTC. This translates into CASSLTGKETQYF.

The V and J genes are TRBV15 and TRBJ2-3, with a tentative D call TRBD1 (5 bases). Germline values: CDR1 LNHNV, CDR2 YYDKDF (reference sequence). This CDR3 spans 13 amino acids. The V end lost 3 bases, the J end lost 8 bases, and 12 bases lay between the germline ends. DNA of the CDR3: TGTGCCACCAGCAGTCATAGGGGTAGTACGCAGTATTTT. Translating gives CATSSHRGSTQYF.

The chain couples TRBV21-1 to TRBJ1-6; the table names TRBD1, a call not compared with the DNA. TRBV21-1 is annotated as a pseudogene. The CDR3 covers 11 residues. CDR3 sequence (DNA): TGTGCCAGGGACAAGAATTCACCCCTCCACTTT. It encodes CARDKNSPLHF.

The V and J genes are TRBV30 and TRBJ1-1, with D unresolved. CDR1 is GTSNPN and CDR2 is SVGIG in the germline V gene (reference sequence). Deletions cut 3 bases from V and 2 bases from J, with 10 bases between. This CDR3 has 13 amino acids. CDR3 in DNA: TGTGCCTGGAGCCCCTACGTTAACACTGAAGCTTTCTTT. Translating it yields CAWSPYVNTEAFF.

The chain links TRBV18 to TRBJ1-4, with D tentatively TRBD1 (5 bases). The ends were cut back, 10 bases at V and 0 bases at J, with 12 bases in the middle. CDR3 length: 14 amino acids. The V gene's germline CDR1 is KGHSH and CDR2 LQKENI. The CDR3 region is CATSVTATNEKLFF. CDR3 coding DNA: TGTGCCACGTCCGTGACAGCAACTAATGAAAAACTGTTTTTT.

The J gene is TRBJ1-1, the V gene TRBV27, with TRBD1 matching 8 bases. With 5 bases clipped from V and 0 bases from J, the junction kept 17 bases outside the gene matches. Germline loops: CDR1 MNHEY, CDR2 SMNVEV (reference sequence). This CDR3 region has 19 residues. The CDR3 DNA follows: TGTGCCAGCAGTATCACGGGCAGGGGGCTCCTAATAATGAACACTGAAGCTTTCTTT. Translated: CASSITGRGLLIMNTEAFF.

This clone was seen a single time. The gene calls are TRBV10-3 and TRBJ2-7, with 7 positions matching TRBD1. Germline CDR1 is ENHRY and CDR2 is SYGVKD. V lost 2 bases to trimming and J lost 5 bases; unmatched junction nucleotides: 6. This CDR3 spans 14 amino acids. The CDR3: CAISEKRGPDEQYF. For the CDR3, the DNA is TGTGCCATCAGTGAGAAAAGGGGGCCGGACGAGCAGTACTTC.

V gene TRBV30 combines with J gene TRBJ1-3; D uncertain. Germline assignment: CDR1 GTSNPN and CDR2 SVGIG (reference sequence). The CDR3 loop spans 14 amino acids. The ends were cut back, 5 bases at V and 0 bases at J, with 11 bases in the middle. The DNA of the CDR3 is TGTGCCTGGGCGGCTGACTACTCTGGAAACACCATATATTTT. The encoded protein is CAWAADYSGNTIYF.

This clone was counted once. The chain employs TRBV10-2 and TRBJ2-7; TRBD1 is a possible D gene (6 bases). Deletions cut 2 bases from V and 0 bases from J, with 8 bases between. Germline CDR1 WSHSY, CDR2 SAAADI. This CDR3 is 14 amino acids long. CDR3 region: CASSEDRSSYEQYF. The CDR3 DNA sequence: TGCGCCAGCAGTGAGGACAGGAGCTCCTACGAGCAGTACTTC.

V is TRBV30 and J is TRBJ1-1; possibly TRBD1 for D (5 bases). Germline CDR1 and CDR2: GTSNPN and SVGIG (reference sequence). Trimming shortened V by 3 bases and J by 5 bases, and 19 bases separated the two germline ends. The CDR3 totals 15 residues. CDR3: CAWSRDSLPGTEAFF. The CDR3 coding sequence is TGTGCCTGGAGCCGGGACTCCCTTCCGGGGACTGAAGCTTTCTTT.

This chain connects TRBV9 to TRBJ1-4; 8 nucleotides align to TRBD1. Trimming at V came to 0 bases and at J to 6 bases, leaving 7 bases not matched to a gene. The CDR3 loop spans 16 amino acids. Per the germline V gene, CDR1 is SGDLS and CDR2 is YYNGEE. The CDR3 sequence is CASSVAPQGGDEKLFF. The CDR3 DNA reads TGTGCCAGCAGCGTAGCTCCACAGGGGGGGGATGAAAAACTGTTTTTT.

CDR3 region: CASSSGDQDTQYF. The CDR3, as DNA: TGTGCCAGTAGCAGCGGGGATCAAGATACGCAGTATTTT. V gene TRBV19 combines with J gene TRBJ2-3; TRBD2 agrees at 7 bases. The CDR3 sequence is 13 residues long. The germline V gene encodes CDR1 LNHDA and CDR2 SQIVND (reference sequence). V was clipped by 6 bases and J by 5 bases; unmatched bases: 5.

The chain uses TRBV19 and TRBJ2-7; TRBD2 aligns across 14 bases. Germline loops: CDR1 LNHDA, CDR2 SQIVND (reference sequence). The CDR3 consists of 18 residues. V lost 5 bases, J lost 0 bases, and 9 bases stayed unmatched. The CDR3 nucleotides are TGTGCCAGTAGTGCCGGGACTAGCGGGGGACCTCGCTCCTACGAGCAGTACTTC. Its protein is CASSAGTSGGPRSYEQYF.

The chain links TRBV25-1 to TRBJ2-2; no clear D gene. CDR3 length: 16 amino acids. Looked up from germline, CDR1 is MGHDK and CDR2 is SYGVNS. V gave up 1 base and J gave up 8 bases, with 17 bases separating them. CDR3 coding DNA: TGTGCCAGCAGTGAATCCACTACACCCCCGGTGGGGGAGCTGTTTTTT. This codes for CASSESTTPPVGELFF.

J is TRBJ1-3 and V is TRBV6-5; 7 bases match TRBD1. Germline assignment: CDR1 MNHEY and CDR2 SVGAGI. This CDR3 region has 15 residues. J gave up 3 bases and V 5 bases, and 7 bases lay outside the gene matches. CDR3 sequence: CASSTGVVGGNTIYF. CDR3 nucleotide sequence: TGTGCCAGCAGTACAGGGGTCGTGGGTGGAAACACCATATATTTT.

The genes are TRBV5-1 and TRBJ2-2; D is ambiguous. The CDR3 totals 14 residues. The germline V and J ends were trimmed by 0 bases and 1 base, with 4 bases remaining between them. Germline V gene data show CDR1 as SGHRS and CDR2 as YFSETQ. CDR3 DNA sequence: TGCGCCAGCAGCTTGGGACAGAACACCGGGGAGCTGTTTTTT. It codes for CASSLGQNTGELFF.

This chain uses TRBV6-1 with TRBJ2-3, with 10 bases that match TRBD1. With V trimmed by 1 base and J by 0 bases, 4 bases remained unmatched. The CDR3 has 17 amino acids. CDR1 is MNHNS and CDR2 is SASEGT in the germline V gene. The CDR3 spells CASSEGVGQGSTDTQYF. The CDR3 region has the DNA TGTGCCAGCAGTGAAGGGGTGGGACAGGGGAGCACAGATACGCAGTATTTT.

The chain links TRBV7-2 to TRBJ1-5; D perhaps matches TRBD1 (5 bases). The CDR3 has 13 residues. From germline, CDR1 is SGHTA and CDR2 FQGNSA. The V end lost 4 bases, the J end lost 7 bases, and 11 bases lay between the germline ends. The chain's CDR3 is CASSSRGWQPQHF. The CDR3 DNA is TGTGCCAGCAGCTCAAGGGGCTGGCAGCCCCAGCATTTT. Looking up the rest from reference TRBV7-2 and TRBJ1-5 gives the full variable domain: GAGVSQSPSNKVTEKGKDVELRCDPISGHTALYWYRQSLGQGLEFLIYFQGNSAPDKSGLPSDRFSAERTGGSVSTLTIQRTQQEDSAVYLCASSSRGWQPQHFGDGTRLSIL.

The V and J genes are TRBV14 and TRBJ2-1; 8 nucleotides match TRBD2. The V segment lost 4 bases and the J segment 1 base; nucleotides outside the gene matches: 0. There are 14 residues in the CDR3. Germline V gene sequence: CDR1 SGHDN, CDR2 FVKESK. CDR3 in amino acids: CASSPGGSYNEQFF. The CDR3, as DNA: TGTGCCAGCAGCCCGGGGGGGTCCTACAATGAGCAGTTCTTC.

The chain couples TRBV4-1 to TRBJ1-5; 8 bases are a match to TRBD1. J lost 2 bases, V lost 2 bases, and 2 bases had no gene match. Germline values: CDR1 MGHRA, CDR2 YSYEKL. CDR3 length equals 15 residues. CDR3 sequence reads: CASSQLTGGNQPQHF. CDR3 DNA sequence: TGCGCCAGCAGCCAACTGACAGGGGGCAATCAGCCCCAGCATTTT.

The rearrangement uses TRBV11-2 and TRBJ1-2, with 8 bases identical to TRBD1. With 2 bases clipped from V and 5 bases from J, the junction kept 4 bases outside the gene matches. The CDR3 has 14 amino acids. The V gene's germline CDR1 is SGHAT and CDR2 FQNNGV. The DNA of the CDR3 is TGTGCCAGCAGCTTAATCCGGACAGGGTATGGCTACACCTTC. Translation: CASSLIRTGYGYTF.